This record concerns one T cell receptor (beta chain) sequence. As yet, its antigen is unknown. CD45RA-negative memory and CD45RA+ naive subsets were split from the CD4+ cells. The entry originates in a study of shared clonotypes between healthy human individuals. The CDR3 is 17 residues long. From germline, CDR1 is MGHRA and CDR2 YSYEKL. The germline V and J ends were trimmed by 0 bases and 4 bases, with 13 bases remaining between them. Whole-study results and caveats: Non-shared clonotypes were found to have lower generation probabilities than the clonotypes that were shared by all four of the sorted-subset donors.

Clones were sequenced by immunoSEQ multiplex PCR, and TCRdb holds only the in-frame ones, with some missing. Of around 2.5 million clones listed, roughly 93% are singletons. This chain links TRBV4-1 with TRBJ1-6; D uncertain. This clonotype was obtained from a man younger than 35 in good health. Some clones in this sample may be carry-over from other donors' samples. Source material: naive CD4+ T cells from PBMCs. The subset is: CD45RA+ positively selected. The CDR3 reads CASSQDYGTEYNSPLHF. The CDR3 DNA is TGCGCCAGCAGCCAAGATTACGGCACGGAATATAATTCACCCCTCCACTTT.